The table lists the clone carrying this TCR beta chain with a few counts. The antigen is not known. This sample's RNA came from whole unsorted tissue. A modified ARM-PCR protocol with three rounds of nested PCR amplified TCRbeta. From the multiplex PCR reads, TCRdb called clonotypes with MiXCR, one entry per CDR3 protein. The sample comprises around 140,000 distinct CDR3 sequences, around 60% of which are singletons, and 15% to 20% rests with the top ten. Trimming pared 0 bases from V and 2 bases from J, leaving 10 bases between. CDR1 is SGHKS and CDR2 is YYEKEE in the germline V gene (reference sequence). CDR3 length: 15 amino acids. The data originate from a study of tumor and adjacent non-tumor tissue in lung cancer. The overall study: Stage I to III disease affected over nine men and 5 women aged 31 to 76. General study results and limits: Significantly higher TCR diversity was found in tumor than normal lung. Higher tumor TCR diversity was associated with shorter survival.

What was sequenced was lung tumor tissue. The chain carries TRBV5-5 and TRBJ2-3; D gene unclear. The receptor was isolated from a man between 60 and 75 years old with small cell lung cancer. Here the CDR3 reads CASSLVGQITDTQYF. The CDR3, as DNA: TGTGCCAGCAGCTTGGTAGGTCAGATCACAGATACGCAGTATTTT.